This T cell receptor (beta chain) emerged from a study of T cell changes during pregnancy in multiple sclerosis (dated by TCRdb to about 2019). At the level of the whole study: The study looked at changes in the T cell repertoire across pregnancy in women with multiple sclerosis.

Sequences GTSNPN (CDR1) and SVGIG (CDR2) are obtained from the germline V gene (reference sequence). The V end gives up 2 bases and the J end 3 bases, leaving 0 bases in the junction not matched to a gene. Including cysteine and phenylalanine, the CDR3 has 14 amino acids. Only the CDR3 portion is preserved as DNA: 42 bases, with reading frame beginning at the first base. Details on this clone: Its cognate antigen has yet to be identified. No much larger clonotype is one base removed from it; base qualities were not supplied.

The library was produced with the immunoSEQ multiplex PCR assay. TCRdb carries this immuneACCESS record with in-frame sequences only. Its versions omit some clonotypes, under half of them owing to an unresolved V gene in the studies checked, with the rest unexplained. In all, the sample holds tens of thousands of clones, and about 94% of those were seen once. The top ten hold 2% to 2.5% of the sample. Sequencing used peripheral blood, obtained in the third trimester of pregnancy. The source of this sequence is a female donor with multiple sclerosis, enrolled in a pregnancy study. The receptor chain draws on TRBV30 and TRBJ2-1; the central 11 bases match TRBD2. The nucleotides are TGTGCCTGGAGTACTAGCGGGGGCTACAATGAGCAGTTCTTC. The translation is CAWSTSGGYNEQFF.